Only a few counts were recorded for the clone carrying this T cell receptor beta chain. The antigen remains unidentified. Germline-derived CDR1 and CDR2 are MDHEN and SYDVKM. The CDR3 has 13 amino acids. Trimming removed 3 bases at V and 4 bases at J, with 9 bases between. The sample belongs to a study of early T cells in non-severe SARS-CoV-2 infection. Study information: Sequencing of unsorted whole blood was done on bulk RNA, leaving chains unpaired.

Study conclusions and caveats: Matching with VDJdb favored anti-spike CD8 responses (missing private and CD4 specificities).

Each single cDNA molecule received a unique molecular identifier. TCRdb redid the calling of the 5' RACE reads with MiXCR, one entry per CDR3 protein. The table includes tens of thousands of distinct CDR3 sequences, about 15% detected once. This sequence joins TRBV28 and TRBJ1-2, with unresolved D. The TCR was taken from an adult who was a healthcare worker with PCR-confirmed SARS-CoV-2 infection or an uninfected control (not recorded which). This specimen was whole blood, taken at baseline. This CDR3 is CASSLRPAYGYTF. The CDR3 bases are TGTGCCAGCAGTTTGAGGCCAGCCTATGGCTACACCTTC.